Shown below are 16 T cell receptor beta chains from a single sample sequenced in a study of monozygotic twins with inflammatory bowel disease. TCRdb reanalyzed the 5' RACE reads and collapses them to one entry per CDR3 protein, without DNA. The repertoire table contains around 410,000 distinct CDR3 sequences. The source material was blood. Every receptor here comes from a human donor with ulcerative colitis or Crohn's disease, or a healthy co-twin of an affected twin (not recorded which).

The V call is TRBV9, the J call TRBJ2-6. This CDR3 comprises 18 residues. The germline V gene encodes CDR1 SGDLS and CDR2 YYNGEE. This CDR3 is CASSVEAGPNSGANVLTF.

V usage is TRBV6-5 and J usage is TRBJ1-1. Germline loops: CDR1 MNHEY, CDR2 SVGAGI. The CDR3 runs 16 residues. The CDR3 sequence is CASSYSKQTSNTEAFF.

The CDR3 sequence: CASSSKSLFGYTF. The chain combines TRBV27 with TRBJ1-2. The germline CDR1 and CDR2 sequences are MNHEY and SMNVEV (reference sequence). This CDR3 comprises 13 residues.

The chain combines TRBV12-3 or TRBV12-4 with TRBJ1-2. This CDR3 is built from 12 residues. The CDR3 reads CASSFNYYGYTF.

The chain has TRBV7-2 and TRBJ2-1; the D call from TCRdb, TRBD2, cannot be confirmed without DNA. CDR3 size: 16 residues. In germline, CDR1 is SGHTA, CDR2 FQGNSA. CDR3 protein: CASSFALAGVSNEQFF. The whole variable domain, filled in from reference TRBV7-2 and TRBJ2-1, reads GAGVSQSPSNKVTEKGKDVELRCDPISGHTALYWYRQSLGQGLEFLIYFQGNSAPDKSGLPSDRFSAERTGGSVSTLTIQRTQQEDSAVYLCASSFALAGVSNEQFFGPGTRLTVL.

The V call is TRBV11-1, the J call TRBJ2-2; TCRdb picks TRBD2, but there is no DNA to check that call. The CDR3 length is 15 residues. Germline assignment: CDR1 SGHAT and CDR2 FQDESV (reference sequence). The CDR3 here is CASSYLGPNTGELFF.

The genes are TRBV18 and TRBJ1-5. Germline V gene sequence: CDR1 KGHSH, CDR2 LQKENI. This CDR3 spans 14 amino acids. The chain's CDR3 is CASSPGIGNQPQHF.

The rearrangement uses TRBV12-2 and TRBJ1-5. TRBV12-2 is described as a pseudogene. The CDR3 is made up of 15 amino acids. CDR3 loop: CASRPATPGNQPQHF.

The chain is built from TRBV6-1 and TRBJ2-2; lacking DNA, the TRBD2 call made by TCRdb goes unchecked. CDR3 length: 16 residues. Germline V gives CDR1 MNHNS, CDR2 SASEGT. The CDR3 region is CASSPQRGAYTGELFF.

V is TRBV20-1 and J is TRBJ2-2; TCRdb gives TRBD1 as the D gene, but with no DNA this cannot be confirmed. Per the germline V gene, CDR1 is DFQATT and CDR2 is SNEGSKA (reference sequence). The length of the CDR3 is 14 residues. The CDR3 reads CSAKWEGGTGELFF.

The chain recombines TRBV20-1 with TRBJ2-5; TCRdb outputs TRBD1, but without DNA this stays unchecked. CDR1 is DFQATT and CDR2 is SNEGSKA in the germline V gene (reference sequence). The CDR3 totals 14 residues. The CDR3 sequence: CSARRGSLQETQYF.

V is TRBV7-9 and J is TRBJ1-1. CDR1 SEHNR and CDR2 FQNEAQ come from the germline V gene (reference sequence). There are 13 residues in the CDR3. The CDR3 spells CASSLEGLAEAFF.

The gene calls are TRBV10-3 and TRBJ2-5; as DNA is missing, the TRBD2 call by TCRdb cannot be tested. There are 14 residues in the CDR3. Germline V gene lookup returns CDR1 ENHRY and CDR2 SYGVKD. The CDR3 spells CAIRERGPPETQYF.

The CDR3 spells CAITSDRAYGYTF. The chain links TRBV10-3 to TRBJ1-2; TCRdb returns TRBD1, unconfirmable since there is no DNA. Germline CDR1 is ENHRY and CDR2 is SYGVKD. This CDR3 has 13 residues.

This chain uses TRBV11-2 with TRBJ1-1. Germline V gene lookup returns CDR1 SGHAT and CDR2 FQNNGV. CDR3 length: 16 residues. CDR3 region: CASSLVRGRRDTEAFF.

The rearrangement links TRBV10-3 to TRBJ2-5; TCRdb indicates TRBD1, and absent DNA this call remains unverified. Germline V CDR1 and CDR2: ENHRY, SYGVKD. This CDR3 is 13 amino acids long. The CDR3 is CANSREAQETQYF.